These 26 T cell receptor beta chains came from one sample sequenced in a study of T cells and copy number aberrations in small-cell lung cancer. Method: immunoSEQ multiplex PCR; TCRdb's copy keeps in-frame clones and lacks some. The table has around 2,300 clones, 76% seen once. The source material was tumor tissue. The receptors derive from a man between 60 and 70 years old with small cell lung cancer.

Turning to this clone: Other DNA sequences in this specimen translate into the identical CDR3. The chain carries TRBV11-3 and TRBJ2-5; D tentatively reads TRBD1 or TRBD2 (5 bases each). The CDR3 totals 12 residues. Per germline, CDR1 SGHNT and CDR2 YENEEA. Trimming shortened V by 5 bases and J by 5 bases, and 9 bases separated the two germline ends. The CDR3 DNA follows: TGTGCCAGCAGCCCTGAGGGGGAGACCCAGTACTTC. It specifies CASSPEGETQYF.

The gene calls are TRBV6-6 and TRBJ1-2; no firm D call. V dropped 2 bases and J dropped 7 bases, with 17 bases sitting between them. Per germline, CDR1 MNHNY and CDR2 SVGAGI (reference sequence). This CDR3 comprises 15 residues. The CDR3 is CASSYADGIGSGYTF. The DNA for the CDR3 is TGTGCCAGCAGTTACGCGGACGGGATAGGGAGTGGCTACACCTTC.

The chain carries TRBV5-6 and TRBJ2-3, with 9 positions matching TRBD1. Germline V CDR1 and CDR2: SGHDT, YYEEEE. With 5 bases clipped from V and 2 bases from J, the junction kept 6 bases outside the gene matches. This CDR3 spans 15 amino acids. The CDR3 DNA reads TGTGCCAGCAGACCCGGGACAGGGCCCACAGATACGCAGTATTTT. Translation gives CASRPGTGPTDTQYF.

This clone was seen a handful of times. This chain links TRBV19 with TRBJ2-2; D remains ambiguous. This CDR3 is built from 13 residues. Trimming took 1 base from V and 2 from J, leaving 2 bases between them. Germline lookup yields CDR1 LNHDA and CDR2 SQIVND (reference sequence). CDR3 sequence reads: CASSIANTGELFF. Written as DNA, the CDR3 is TGTGCCAGTAGTATAGCTAACACCGGGGAGCTGTTTTTT.

This clone was observed once. The junction differs from germline at one of its ends, possibly a read error. The CDR3 coding sequence is TGTGCCGGCAGTTACTCTTCAGGGGGCTCCTACGAGCAGTACTTC. Its translation is CAGSYSSGGSYEQYF. V and J are TRBV6-5 and TRBJ2-7; 7 nucleotides agree with TRBD1. This CDR3 is built from 15 residues. Per the germline V gene, CDR1 is MNHEY and CDR2 is SVGAGI.

This chain uses TRBV6-5 with TRBJ2-3, with 8 bases matching TRBD1. The germline gives CDR1 MNHEY, CDR2 SVGAGI. The V and J ends lost 8 bases and 3 bases, in that order; junction bases with no gene match: 4. The CDR3 is 13 amino acids. The CDR3 DNA follows: TGTGCCAGCTCAGGGGGCTTAACAGATACGCAGTATTTT. The encoded protein is CASSGGLTDTQYF.

This clone was observed once. The chain joins TRBV30 to TRBJ1-2; possible D gene TRBD1, 6 bases. The CDR3 has 11 residues. V shed 8 bases and J shed 8 bases, with 15 bases lying between them. Germline CDR1 is GTSNPN and CDR2 is SVGIG (reference sequence). The CDR3 DNA is TGTGCCCTCGAGGATAGGGGGGGCTACACCTTC. It codes for CALEDRGGYTF.

J is TRBJ1-2 and V is TRBV5-1; 8 bases agree with TRBD1. The CDR3 is made up of 16 amino acids. Germline values: CDR1 SGHRS, CDR2 YFSETQ. The V and J ends lost 2 bases and 3 bases, in that order; junction bases with no gene match: 9. The CDR3 coding sequence is TGCGCCAGCAGCTTTTACAGGGGGAGGTACGACTATGGCTACACCTTC. The encoded protein is CASSFYRGRYDYGYTF.

The chain has TRBV29-1 and TRBJ2-5; D ambiguous. The germline CDR1 and CDR2 sequences are SQVTM and ANQGSEA. The CDR3 sequence is 17 residues long. Trimming took 1 base from V and 5 from J, leaving 23 bases between them. The CDR3 nucleotides read TGCAGCGTTGAAGGCCTAGTAAGGGCTCGTATTAGGGAGACCCAGTACTTC. Translating it yields CSVEGLVRARIRETQYF.

The chain combines TRBV5-8 with TRBJ1-2, with 7 positions matching TRBD1. The CDR3 runs 18 residues. The V segment lost 4 bases and the J segment 4 bases; nucleotides outside the gene matches: 19. From germline, CDR1 is SGHTS and CDR2 YDEGEE. CDR3 region: CASSRGGGEITPTYGYTF. The CDR3 region has the DNA TGTGCCAGCAGCCGAGGGGGCGGAGAGATAACCCCAACCTATGGCTACACCTTC.

This clone was recorded only once. The chain combines TRBV2 with TRBJ1-1; D ambiguous. V lost 0 bases and J 0 bases, leaving 8 bases between the germline ends. This CDR3 has 15 amino acids. Germline assignment: CDR1 SNHLY and CDR2 FYNNEI. The CDR3 DNA reads TGTGCCAGCAGTGAAGCTGCAATCATGAACACTGAAGCTTTCTTT. This gives the protein CASSEAAIMNTEAFF.

Notes on this clone: Germline is not matched at one junction end, which may reflect a read error. The chain recombines TRBV28 with TRBJ1-4; TRBD1 matches 8 bases. The CDR3 covers 16 residues. Per the germline V gene, CDR1 is MDHEN and CDR2 is SYDVKM. Here the CDR3 reads CASSLWTGWFNKKLFF. CDR3 DNA: TGTGCCAGCAGTCTATGGACAGGGTGGTTTAATAAAAAACTGTTTTTT. The full variable domain, with the rest looked up from reference TRBV28 and TRBJ1-4, is DVKVTQSSRYLVKRTGEKVFLECVQDMDHENMFWYRQDPGLGLRLIYFSYDVKMKEKGDIPEGYSVSREKKERFSLILESASTNQTSMYLCASSLWTGWFNKKLFFGSGTQLSVL.

The genes are TRBV4-1 and TRBJ2-7; perhaps TRBD1 as D (8 bases). Germline values: CDR1 MGHRA, CDR2 YSYEKL. This CDR3 region has 17 residues. The V and J ends lost 0 bases and 6 bases respectively, with 21 bases between them. CDR3 amino acids: CASSQEPPRTGRVEQYF. The CDR3 DNA sequence: TGCGCCAGCAGCCAAGAACCTCCCCGGACAGGGAGGGTCGAGCAGTACTTC.

The rearrangement links TRBV6-5 to TRBJ1-2, with TRBD1 matching 7 bases. V dropped 6 bases and J dropped 4; count of bases not matched to a gene: 8. Germline V gene data show CDR1 as MNHEY and CDR2 as SVGAGI. This CDR3 region has 14 residues. CDR3 sequence reads: CASSTTGTVYGYTF. Here the CDR3 DNA reads TGTGCCAGCAGCACGACAGGGACTGTCTATGGCTACACCTTC.

The chain links TRBV19 to TRBJ2-1; D is unclear. The CDR3 runs 14 residues. In germline, CDR1 is LNHDA, CDR2 SQIVND (reference sequence). Trimming left V 5 bases short and J 10 bases short, with 18 bases between. The CDR3: CASSRADPHPEQFF. CDR3 DNA: TGTGCCAGTAGTCGGGCGGACCCACACCCCGAGCAGTTCTTC.

The chain has TRBV30 and TRBJ1-3; 8 nucleotides line up with TRBD1. J was trimmed by 4 bases and V by 3 bases; bases with no gene match: 8. This CDR3 has 15 amino acids. CDR1 and CDR2 from the germline V gene are GTSNPN and SVGIG (reference sequence). This CDR3 is CAWRPLRGPGNTIYF. The CDR3, as DNA: TGTGCCTGGAGGCCCCTCAGGGGGCCAGGAAACACCATATATTTT.

The chain couples TRBV9 to TRBJ2-1; 9 bases fit TRBD2. There are 16 residues in the CDR3. V gave up 2 bases and J gave up 8 bases; unmatched junction bases: 11. Germline V gene lookup returns CDR1 SGDLS and CDR2 YYNGEE. CDR3 loop: CASSVGGRASSDEQFF. CDR3 bases: TGTGCCAGCAGCGTCGGCGGGAGGGCCTCTAGCGATGAGCAGTTCTTC.

The genes are TRBV14 and TRBJ2-7; no definite D call. V was trimmed by 7 bases and J by 2 bases, leaving 12 bases between them. Germline values: CDR1 SGHDN, CDR2 FVKESK. The CDR3 runs 13 residues. The CDR3 DNA reads TGTGCCAGCAACCTCCGAACAGCCTACGAGCAGTACTTC. Translation: CASNLRTAYEQYF.

V gene TRBV4-2 combines with J gene TRBJ1-1; D gene unclear. V was cut by 1 base and J by 1 base, with 10 bases left in between. Germline loops: CDR1 LGHNA, CDR2 YNFKEQ. This CDR3 spans 15 amino acids. CDR3 sequence: CASSQVKVPNTEAFF. The CDR3 DNA follows: TGTGCCAGCAGCCAAGTGAAGGTCCCGAACACTGAAGCTTTCTTT.

This clone appeared a few times. The chain recombines TRBV5-1 with TRBJ1-6; D is possibly TRBD1 (5 bases). Germline V gives CDR1 SGHRS, CDR2 YFSETQ. Trimming removed 2 bases at V and 3 bases at J, with 12 bases between. This CDR3 comprises 16 residues. In DNA form, the CDR3 reads TGCGCCAGCAGCTTAGACAGTGGAAGCTATAATTCACCCCTCCACTTT. Translated, it gives CASSLDSGSYNSPLHF.

The V call is TRBV4-2, the J call TRBJ2-3; no clear D gene. Trimming took 5 bases from V and 0 from J, leaving 3 bases between them. CDR3 length: 12 residues. Germline V gene data show CDR1 as LGHNA and CDR2 as YNFKEQ. The CDR3 DNA reads as TGTGCCAGCAGCGACAGCACAGATACGCAGTATTTT. Its protein product is CASSDSTDTQYF.

With regard to this clone: Compared with germline, one end of the junction differs, possibly owing to a read error. The J gene is TRBJ1-1, the V gene TRBV7-9, with D hard to call. Looked up from germline, CDR1 is SEHNR and CDR2 is FQNEAQ (reference sequence). The CDR3 covers 12 residues. This CDR3 reads CASSLSSTEAFF. The CDR3 region has the DNA TGTGCCAGCAGCTTATCTTCGACTGAAGCTTTTTTT.

CDR3 sequence (DNA): TGCGCCAGCAGAAGGCCACAAGAGACCCAGTACTTC. It yields the protein CASRRPQETQYF. The chain links TRBV5-1 to TRBJ2-5, with no clear D. V shed 5 bases and J shed 2 bases, with 7 bases lying between them. The CDR3 is 12 amino acids. CDR1 is SGHRS, CDR2 YFSETQ, per germline.

The chain uses TRBV12-2 and TRBJ2-1; TRBD2, the D gene given by the table, was not confirmed from the DNA. TRBV12-2 corresponds to a pseudogene. The CDR3 extends over 18 amino acids. The CDR3 nucleotides are TGTGCAAGTCGCTTAGCTACGGCTAGCGGGGTGGGATACAATGAGCAGTTCTTC. The encoded protein is CASRLATASGVGYNEQFF.

The chain recombines TRBV27 with TRBJ2-1, with 8 nucleotides matching TRBD2. The germline gives CDR1 MNHEY, CDR2 SMNVEV (reference sequence). CDR3 length: 17 residues. V dropped 5 bases and J dropped 0; count of bases not matched to a gene: 9. The CDR3 bases are TGTGCCAGCAGTGGGGTTCTAAGCGGGAGCTCCTACAATGAGCAGTTCTTC. The encoded protein is CASSGVLSGSSYNEQFF.

This chain links TRBV14 with TRBJ1-2, with 8 bases matching TRBD1. The CDR3 is 13 residues long. J lost 8 bases, V lost 2 bases, and 4 bases had no gene match. The germline V gene has CDR1 SGHDN and CDR2 FVKESK. The CDR3: CASSQTRGQGYTF. The CDR3 region has the DNA TGTGCCAGCAGCCAAACCAGGGGGCAGGGCTACACCTTC.